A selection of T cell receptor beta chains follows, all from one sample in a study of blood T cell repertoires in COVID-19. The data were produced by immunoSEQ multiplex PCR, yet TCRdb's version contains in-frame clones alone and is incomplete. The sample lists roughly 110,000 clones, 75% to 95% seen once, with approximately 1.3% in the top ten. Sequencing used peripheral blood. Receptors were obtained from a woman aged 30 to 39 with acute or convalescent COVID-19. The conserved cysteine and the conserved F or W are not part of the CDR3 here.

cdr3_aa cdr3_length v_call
ASSLAEGDYSYEQY 14 TRBV5-6
ASSLAYATGAVREQY 15 TRBV7-9
ASSPGPGQGRYEQY 14 TRBV11-2
ASSYGTGNEKLF 12 TRBV5-6
ASSSPVGEHGYT 12 TRBV7-9
AISVNGDNSPLH 12 TRBV10-3
ASSFPGTGYEQY 12 TRBV28
ASSFGHGRRSSYEQY 15 TRBV28
ASSTGLGNQPQH 12 TRBV19
ASSQANGQPQH 11 TRBV3-1/TRBV3-2
ASSWGEGSPLH 11 TRBV5-1
ASRLMTGAGGELF 13 TRBV6-5
ASSEGRGSYGYT 12 TRBV6-1
ASSMGLAVSYEQY 13 TRBV28